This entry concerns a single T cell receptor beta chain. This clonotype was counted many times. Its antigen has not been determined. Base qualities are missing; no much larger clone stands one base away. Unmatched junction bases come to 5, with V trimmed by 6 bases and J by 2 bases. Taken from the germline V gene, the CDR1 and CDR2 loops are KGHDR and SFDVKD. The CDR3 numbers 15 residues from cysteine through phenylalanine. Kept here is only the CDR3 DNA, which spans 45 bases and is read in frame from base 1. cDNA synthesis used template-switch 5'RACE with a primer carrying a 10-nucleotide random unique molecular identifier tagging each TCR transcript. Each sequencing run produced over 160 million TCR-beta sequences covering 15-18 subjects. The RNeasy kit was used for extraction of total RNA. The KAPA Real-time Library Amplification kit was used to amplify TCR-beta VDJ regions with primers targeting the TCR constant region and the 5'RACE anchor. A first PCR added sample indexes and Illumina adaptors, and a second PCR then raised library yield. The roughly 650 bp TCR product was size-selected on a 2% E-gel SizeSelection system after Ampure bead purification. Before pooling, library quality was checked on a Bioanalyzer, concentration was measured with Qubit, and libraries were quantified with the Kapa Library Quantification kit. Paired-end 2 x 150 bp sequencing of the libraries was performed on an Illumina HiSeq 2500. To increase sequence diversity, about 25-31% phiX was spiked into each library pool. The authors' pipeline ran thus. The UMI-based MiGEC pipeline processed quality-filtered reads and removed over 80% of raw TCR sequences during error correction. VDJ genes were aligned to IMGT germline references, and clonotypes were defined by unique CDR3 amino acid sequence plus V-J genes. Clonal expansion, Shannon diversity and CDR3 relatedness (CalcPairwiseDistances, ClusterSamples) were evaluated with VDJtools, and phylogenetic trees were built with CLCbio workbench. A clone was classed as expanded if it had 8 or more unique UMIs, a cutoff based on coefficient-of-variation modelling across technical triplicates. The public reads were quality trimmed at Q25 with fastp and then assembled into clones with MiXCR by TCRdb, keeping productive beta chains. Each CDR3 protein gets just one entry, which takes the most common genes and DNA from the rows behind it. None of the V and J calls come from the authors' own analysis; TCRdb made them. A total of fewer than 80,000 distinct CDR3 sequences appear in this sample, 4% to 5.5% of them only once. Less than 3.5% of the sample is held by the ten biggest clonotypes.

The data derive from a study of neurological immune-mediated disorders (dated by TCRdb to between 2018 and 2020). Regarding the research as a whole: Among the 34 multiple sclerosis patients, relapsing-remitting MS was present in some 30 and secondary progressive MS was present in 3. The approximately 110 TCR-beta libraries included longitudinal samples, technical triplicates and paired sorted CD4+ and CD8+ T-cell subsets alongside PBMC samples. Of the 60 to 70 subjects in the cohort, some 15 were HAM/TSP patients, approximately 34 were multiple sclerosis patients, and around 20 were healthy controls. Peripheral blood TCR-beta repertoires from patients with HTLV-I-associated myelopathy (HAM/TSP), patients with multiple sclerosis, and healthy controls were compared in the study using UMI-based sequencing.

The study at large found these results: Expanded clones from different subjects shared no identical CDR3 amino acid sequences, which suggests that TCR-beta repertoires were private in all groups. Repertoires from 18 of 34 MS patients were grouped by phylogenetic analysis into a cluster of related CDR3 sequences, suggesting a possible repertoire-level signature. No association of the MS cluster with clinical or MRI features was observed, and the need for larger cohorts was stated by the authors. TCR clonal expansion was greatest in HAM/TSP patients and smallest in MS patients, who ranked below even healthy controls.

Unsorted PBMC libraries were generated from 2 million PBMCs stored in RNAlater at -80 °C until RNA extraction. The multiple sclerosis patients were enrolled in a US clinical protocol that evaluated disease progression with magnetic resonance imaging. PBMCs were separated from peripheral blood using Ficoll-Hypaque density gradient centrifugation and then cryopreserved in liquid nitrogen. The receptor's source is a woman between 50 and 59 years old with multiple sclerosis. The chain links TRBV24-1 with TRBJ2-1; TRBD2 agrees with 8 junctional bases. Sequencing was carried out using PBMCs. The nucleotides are TGTGCCACCAGTCCGGGGGGGGGTACCTACAATGAGCAGTTCTTC. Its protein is CATSPGGGTYNEQFF.